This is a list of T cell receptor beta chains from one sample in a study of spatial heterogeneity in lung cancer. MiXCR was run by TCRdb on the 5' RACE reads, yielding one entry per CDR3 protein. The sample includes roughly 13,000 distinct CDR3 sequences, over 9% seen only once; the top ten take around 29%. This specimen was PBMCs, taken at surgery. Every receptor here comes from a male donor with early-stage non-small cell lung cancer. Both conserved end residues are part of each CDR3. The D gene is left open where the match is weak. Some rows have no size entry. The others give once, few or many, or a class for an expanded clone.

TGTGCCAGCAGCTTAGGAGTGGGTTCCCCCTACAATGAGCAGTTCTTC	CASSLGVGSPYNEQFF	NA	TRBV7-2	many	TRBJ2-1
TGTGCCAGCAGCTTAGCGGGCCAGGCCTCCTACAATGAGCAGTTCTTC	CASSLAGQASYNEQFF	NA	TRBV7-2	many	TRBJ2-1
TGTGCCAGCAGCCAGCCCCTGGCGGGAGGGGTAGGTACGCAGTATTTT	CASSQPLAGGVGTQYF	TRBD2	TRBV27	many	TRBJ2-3
TGTGCCATCAGTGTCGGACAGAATAACTATGGCTACACCTTC	CAISVGQNNYGYTF	NA	TRBV10-3	NA	TRBJ1-2
TGCGCCAGCAGCGCACGTTCCACTAGAGAAGAGACCCAGTACTTC	CASSARSTREETQYF	NA	TRBV5-1	many	TRBJ2-5
TGCAGTGCTGGGGGTGGGACTAGCGGGAGAGGGGCGTACAATGAGCAGTTCTTC	CSAGGGTSGRGAYNEQFF	TRBD2	TRBV20-1	many	TRBJ2-1
TGTGCCAGCAGCTTAATCAGGGGTGGCACTGAAGCTTTCTTT	CASSLIRGGTEAFF	NA	TRBV7-2	NA	TRBJ1-1
TGTGCCAGTAGCCCCGCGGGACAAACCTACGAGCAGTACTTC	CASSPAGQTYEQYF	NA	TRBV19	many	TRBJ2-7
TGCAGCGTTGAAAGCGCTAGCGGGAGGGGTAGTGAGCAGTTCTTC	CSVESASGRGSEQFF	TRBD2	TRBV29-1	few	TRBJ2-1
TGTGCCAGCAGCTTAGCCCCGACAGCCCAAGAGACCCAGTACTTC	CASSLAPTAQETQYF	NA	TRBV11-2	medium-sized	TRBJ2-5
TGTGCCAGCAGCTTTGGACGGAGGCCCCAGCATTTT	CASSFGRRPQHF	NA	TRBV5-6	medium-sized	TRBJ1-5
TGCGCCACCAGACAGGGCCTCTTGATGGAGCAGTACTTC	CATRQGLLMEQYF	TRBD1	TRBV5-1	many	TRBJ2-7
TGTGCCAGCAGTTCCGCCATGAACACTGAAGCTTTCTTT	CASSSAMNTEAFF	NA	TRBV12-3/TRBV12-4	many	TRBJ1-1
TGTGCCAGCAGAGAGACAGGGAGTCTCCAGCCCCTCCACTTT	CASRETGSLQPLHF	TRBD1	TRBV6-6	medium-sized	TRBJ1-6
TGTGCCAGCAGCTCCCTCCGCGGAAACACCATATATTTT	CASSSLRGNTIYF	NA	TRBV3-1	medium-sized	TRBJ1-3
TGTGCCAGCAGTTACGGGTTTGGGAGATCTGAGCAGTTCTTC	CASSYGFGRSEQFF	NA	TRBV6-5	many	TRBJ2-1
TGCGCCAGCAGCTTGGAGGGACTAAGGATGTCTGAGACCCAGTACTTC	CASSLEGLRMSETQYF	TRBD2	TRBV5-1	many	TRBJ2-5
TGTGCCAGCAGCGTAGCTGTCCCGGGGGCAGATACGCAGTATTTT	CASSVAVPGADTQYF	NA	TRBV9	many	TRBJ2-3
TGTGCCAGCAGCCAAGGAGGCGGGCGCTACGAGCAGTACTTC	CASSQGGGRYEQYF	NA	TRBV14	many	TRBJ2-7
TGCGCCAGCAGCCAGGATCCAAGCGGGAGTCTTTTAAATGAGCAGTTCTTC	CASSQDPSGSLLNEQFF	TRBD2	TRBV4-1	many	TRBJ2-1
TGCAGTGCTAGGTTCCCCTCCGGGGCTACCGCGGACGAGCAGTACTTC	CSARFPSGATADEQYF	NA	TRBV20-1	many	TRBJ2-7
TGTGCCAGCAGCAGCACAGATACGCAGTATTTT	CASSSTDTQYF	NA	TRBV6-6	many	TRBJ2-3
TGTGCCAGCAGTTTCGGGGCGACCTATGGCTACACCTTC	CASSFGATYGYTF	NA	TRBV12-3/TRBV12-4	NA	TRBJ1-2
TGCGCCAGCAGGGATGGCTACACCTTC	CASRDGYTF	NA	TRBV4-1	many	TRBJ1-2
TGCGCCAGCAGCCAGGTGGTTCAGGGCGGCGAGACCCAGTACTTC	CASSQVVQGGETQYF	NA	TRBV4-3	many	TRBJ2-5
TGTGCCAGCAGCCCTGCCCCTCAAAGGTTTCAGTTCTTC	CASSPAPQRFQFF	NA	TRBV7-8	many	TRBJ2-1
TGTGCCATCAGTGAAGGGGCCGACAATGAGCAGTTCTTC	CAISEGADNEQFF	NA	TRBV10-3	many	TRBJ2-1
TGCAGCGTTCGTCTCGCGGGAGACGCCGCCTACGAGCAGTACTTC	CSVRLAGDAAYEQYF	TRBD2	TRBV29-1	many	TRBJ2-7
TGCAGCGTCAAACGGTTAAGCGGGAACACCGGGGAGCTGTTTTTT	CSVKRLSGNTGELFF	NA	TRBV29-1	many	TRBJ2-2
TGTGCCAGCAGCCTACACCGGGACCACAATGAGCAGTTCTTC	CASSLHRDHNEQFF	NA	TRBV11-2	few	TRBJ2-1
TGTGCCACCCAAGGCGGTACTAGCGGAAACAATGAGCAGTTCTTC	CATQGGTSGNNEQFF	TRBD2	TRBV24-1	medium-sized	TRBJ2-1
TGTGCCAGCAGCCCGCCCTATAACACCGGGGAGCTGTTTTTT	CASSPPYNTGELFF	NA	TRBV7-3	NA	TRBJ2-2
TGCGCCAGCAGAGGAGGTCTCACAGATACGCAGTATTTT	CASRGGLTDTQYF	NA	TRBV10-1	NA	TRBJ2-3
TGTGCCAGCAGGCGAAACACTCAGGGGGGAGGATACAACAATGAGCAGTTCTTC	CASRRNTQGGGYNNEQFF	NA	TRBV2	many	TRBJ2-1
TGTGCCAGCAGCTTATTGCGGTCCAATGAGCAGTTCTTC	CASSLLRSNEQFF	NA	TRBV13	many	TRBJ2-1
TGTGCCAGTAGGACTACCGGGACAGCTAACTATGGCTACACCTTC	CASRTTGTANYGYTF	TRBD1	TRBV19	many	TRBJ1-2
TGTGCCAGCAGTCCAAGACTAGCGGGTCGGGCCGGGGAGCTGTTTTTT	CASSPRLAGRAGELFF	TRBD2	TRBV6-2/TRBV6-3	NA	TRBJ2-2
TGTGCCTACACCACTTTTTACAATGAGCAGTTCTTC	CAYTTFYNEQFF	NA	TRBV30	many	TRBJ2-1
TGTGCCAGCAGCCAAAGCCAACAGGTAACCTACGAGCAGTACTTC	CASSQSQQVTYEQYF	NA	TRBV3-1	few	TRBJ2-7
TGTGCCAGCAGCTTGCAACCGGGGTCCTACGAGCAGTACTTC	CASSLQPGSYEQYF	NA	TRBV5-6	many	TRBJ2-7
TGTGCCAGCAGTTTATGGGTGGGAAGGTTGGCCAAAAACATTCAGTACTTC	CASSLWVGRLAKNIQYF	NA	TRBV28	many	TRBJ2-4